Listed here is a single T cell receptor beta chain. Its cognate antigen is unknown. Germline V gives CDR1 SQVTM, CDR2 ANQGSEA. With V trimmed by 6 bases and J by 4 bases, 12 bases remained unmatched. The CDR3 consists of 16 residues. It was with 60 Vbeta and 13 Jbeta primers that the PCR ran. Profiling relied on immunoSEQ multiplex PCR, and the TCRdb table lists in-frame clones only, not all of them. The sample carries around 90,000 clones, around nine tenths recorded once. These data come from a study of cytomegalovirus exposure and HLA in healthy donors. Notes on the study in general: Per published reports, the classifier diagnosed cytomegalovirus status with high specificity and sensitivity. In a later analysis, at a false discovery rate of 0.05, 16,951 TCR beta sequences matched HLA alleles.

The sample taken for sequencing was PBMCs. The receptor's source is a man between 25 and 39 years old in good health and CMV-seropositive. The chain uses TRBV29-1 and TRBJ2-7, with 13 bases lining up with TRBD2. The CDR3 DNA follows: TGCAGCGTCGTGCCGGGACTAGCGGGAAAGCATTACGAGCAGTACTTC. Encoded protein: CSVVPGLAGKHYEQYF.